A single T cell receptor beta chain is shown here with its context. As yet, its antigen is unknown. The data were taken from a study of cytomegalovirus exposure and HLA in healthy donors. Study details: Researchers found that approximately 77% of almost 400 genotyped donors fell within the Caucasian-associated ancestry cluster.

PCR was performed using 60 Vbeta and 13 Jbeta primers. Only in-frame clones appear in the TCRdb table, and some are missing; sequencing was by immunoSEQ multiplex PCR. The sample records roughly 120,000 clones, about two thirds being singletons. Healthy people donating bone marrow made up the donors. General study points: Reportedly, a later analysis found an Asian-associated ancestry cluster had fewer N-insertions than the roughly 700-donor mean.

The CDR3 consists of 16 residues. V lost 4 bases, J lost 5 bases, and 7 bases stayed unmatched. The germline V gene has CDR1 SGHTA and CDR2 FQGNSA. This TCR was sampled from a woman in her 70s in good health and CMV-seropositive. The sequenced material came from PBMCs. J is TRBJ2-1 and V is TRBV7-2, with TRBD2 identical over 11 bases. DNA for the CDR3: TGTGCCAGCAGCTCCAGACTAGCGGGAACTGACAATGAGCAGTTCTTC. Amino acid sequence: CASSSRLAGTDNEQFF. Using reference TRBV7-2 and TRBJ2-1 for the parts outside the CDR3, the full variable domain is GAGVSQSPSNKVTEKGKDVELRCDPISGHTALYWYRQSLGQGLEFLIYFQGNSAPDKSGLPSDRFSAERTGGSVSTLTIQRTQQEDSAVYLCASSSRLAGTDNEQFFGPGTRLTVL.